This T cell receptor beta chain comes out of a study of T cells in Graves' hyperthyroidism and ophthalmopathy. As to this clonotype: The junction and the germline gene differ at one end; a read error may be behind it.

The CDR3 sequence is 12 residues long. Germline V CDR1 and CDR2: SNHLY, FYNNEI. There were TCR beta CDR3 regions amplified from RNA transcripts. When the TCR CDR3 underwent first-round RT-PCR, the HTBI primer set was used. From the multiplex PCR reads, TCRdb called clonotypes with MiXCR, one entry per CDR3 protein. The sample yields about 620,000 distinct CDR3 sequences, 16% seen once. V and J are TRBV2 and TRBJ2-7; no firm D call. The receptor comes from a woman aged 25-40 years with Graves' hyperthyroidism. Specimen: blood. The CDR3 DNA reads TGTGCCAGCAGTAGGATTGGGTTCGAGCGGTACTTC. Translation: CASSRIGFERYF.